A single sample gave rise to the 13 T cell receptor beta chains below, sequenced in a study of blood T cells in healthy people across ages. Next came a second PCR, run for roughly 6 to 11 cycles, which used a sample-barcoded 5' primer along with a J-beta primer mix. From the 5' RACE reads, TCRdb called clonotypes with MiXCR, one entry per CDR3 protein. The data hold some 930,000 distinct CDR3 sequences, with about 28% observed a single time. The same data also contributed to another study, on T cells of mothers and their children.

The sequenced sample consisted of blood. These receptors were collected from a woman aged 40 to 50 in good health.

The CDR3 sequence: CASSVFSTSNEQYF. In DNA form, the CDR3 reads TGCGCCAGCAGTGTTTTTTCGACCTCCAATGAGCAGTACTTC. The chain uses TRBV10-1 and TRBJ2-1, with D unclear. Near its end, the DNA agrees better with TRBJ2-7, so the J call may be wrong. Germline CDR1 reads WNHNN; CDR2 reads SYGVQD (reference sequence). The CDR3 has 14 residues.

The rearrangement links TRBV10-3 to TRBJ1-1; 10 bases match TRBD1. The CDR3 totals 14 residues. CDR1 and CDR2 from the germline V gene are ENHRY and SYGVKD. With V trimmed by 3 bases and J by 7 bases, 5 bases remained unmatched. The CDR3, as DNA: TGTGCCATCAGTGAACGAGGACAGGGGGTTGAAGCTTTCTTT. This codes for CAISERGQGVEAFF.

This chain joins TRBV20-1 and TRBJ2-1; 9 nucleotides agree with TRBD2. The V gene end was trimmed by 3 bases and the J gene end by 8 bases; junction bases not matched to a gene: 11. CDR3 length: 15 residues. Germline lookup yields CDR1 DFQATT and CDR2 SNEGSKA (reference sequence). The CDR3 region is CSARDGTSWGHEQFF. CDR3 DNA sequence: TGCAGTGCTAGGGACGGGACTAGCTGGGGGCATGAGCAGTTCTTC.

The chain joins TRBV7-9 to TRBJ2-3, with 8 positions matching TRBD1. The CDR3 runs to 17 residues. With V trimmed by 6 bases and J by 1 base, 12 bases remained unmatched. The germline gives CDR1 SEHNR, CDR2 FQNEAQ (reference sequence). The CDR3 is CASRRTPGQGGTDTQYF. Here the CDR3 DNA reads TGTGCCAGCAGACGAACCCCCGGACAGGGAGGCACAGATACGCAGTATTTT.

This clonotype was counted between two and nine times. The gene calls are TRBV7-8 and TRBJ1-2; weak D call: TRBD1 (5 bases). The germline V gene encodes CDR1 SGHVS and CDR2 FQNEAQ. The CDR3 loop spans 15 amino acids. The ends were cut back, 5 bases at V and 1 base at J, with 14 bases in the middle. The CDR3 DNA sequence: TGTGCCAGCAGCCCCTGGGGCGGAAATAACTATGGCTACACCTTC. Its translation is CASSPWGGNNYGYTF.

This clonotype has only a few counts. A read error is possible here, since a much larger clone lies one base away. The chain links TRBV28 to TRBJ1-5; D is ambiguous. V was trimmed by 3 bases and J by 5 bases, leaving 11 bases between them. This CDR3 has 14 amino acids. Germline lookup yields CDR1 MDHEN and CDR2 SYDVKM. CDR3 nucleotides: TGTGCCAGCAGTTTCAGTATAGGCTATCAGCCCCAGCATTTT. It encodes CASSFSIGYQPQHF.

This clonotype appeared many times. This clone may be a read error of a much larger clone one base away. CDR3 DNA: TGTGCCATCAGTGAAACCTACGAGCAGTACTTC. It encodes CAISETYEQYF. V usage is TRBV10-3 and J usage is TRBJ2-7; D not resolved. V was cut by 3 bases and J by 2 bases, with 2 bases left in between. This CDR3 has 11 amino acids. Per the germline V gene, CDR1 is ENHRY and CDR2 is SYGVKD.

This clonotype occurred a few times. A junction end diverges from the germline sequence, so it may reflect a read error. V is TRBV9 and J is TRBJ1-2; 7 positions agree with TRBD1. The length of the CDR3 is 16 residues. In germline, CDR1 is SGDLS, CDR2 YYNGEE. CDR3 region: CASSVDAGTANYGCTF. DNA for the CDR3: TGTGCCAGCAGCGTAGACGCCGGGACAGCAAACTATGGCTGCACCTTC.

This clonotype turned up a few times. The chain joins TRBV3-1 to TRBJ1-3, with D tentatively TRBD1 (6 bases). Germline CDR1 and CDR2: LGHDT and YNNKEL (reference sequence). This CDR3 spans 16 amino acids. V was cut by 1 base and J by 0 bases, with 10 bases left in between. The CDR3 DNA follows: TGTGCCAGCAGCCAAGGACAGGTAATCTCTGGAAACACCATATATTTT. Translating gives CASSQGQVISGNTIYF.

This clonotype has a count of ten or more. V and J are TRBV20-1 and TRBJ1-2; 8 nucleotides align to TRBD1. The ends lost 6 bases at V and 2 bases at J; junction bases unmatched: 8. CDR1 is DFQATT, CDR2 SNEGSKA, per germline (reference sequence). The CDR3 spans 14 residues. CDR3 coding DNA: TGCAGTGCGGAGCAGGGGGCACCCAACTATGGCTACACCTTC. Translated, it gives CSAEQGAPNYGYTF.

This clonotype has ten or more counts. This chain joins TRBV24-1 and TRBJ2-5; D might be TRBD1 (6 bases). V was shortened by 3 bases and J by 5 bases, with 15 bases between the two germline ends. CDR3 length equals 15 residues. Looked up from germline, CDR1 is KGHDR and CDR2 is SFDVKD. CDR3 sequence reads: CATSDPRTEGETQYF. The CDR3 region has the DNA TGTGCCACCAGTGATCCGCGGACAGAGGGGGAGACCCAGTACTTC.

The CDR3 bases are TGCGCCAGCAGCCAAGATCGGGGGAGTCCTTCACCCCTCCACTTT. Its protein is CASSQDRGSPSPLHF. The genes are TRBV4-3 and TRBJ1-6; perhaps TRBD1 as D (5 bases). CDR3 length equals 15 residues. The V gene lost 0 bases and the J gene lost 9 bases, with 12 bases spanning the gap. CDR1 is LGHNA, CDR2 YSLEER, per germline.

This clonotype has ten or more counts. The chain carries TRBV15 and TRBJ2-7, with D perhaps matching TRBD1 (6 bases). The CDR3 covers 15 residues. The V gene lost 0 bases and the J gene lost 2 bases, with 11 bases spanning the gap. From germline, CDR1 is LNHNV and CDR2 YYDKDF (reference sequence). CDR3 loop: CATSREWGHAYEQYF. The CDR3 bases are TGTGCCACCAGCAGAGAGTGGGGACACGCCTACGAGCAGTACTTC. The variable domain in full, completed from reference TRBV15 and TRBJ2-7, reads DAMVIQNPRYQVTQFGKPVTLSCSQTLNHNVMYWYQQKSSQAPKLLFHYYDKDFNNEADTPDNFQSRRPNTSFCFLDIRSPGLGDTAMYLCATSREWGHAYEQYFGPGTRLTVT.